This TCR beta chain was identified in a study of blood T cell repertoires in COVID-19. CDR3 length: 18 amino acids. After removal of 0 bases from V and 1 base from J, the junction contained 7 bases not matched to a gene. Germline CDR1 and CDR2: LGHDT and YNNKEL (reference sequence). Only in-frame clones appear in the TCRdb table, and some are missing; sequencing was by immunoSEQ multiplex PCR. The data hold 70,000 to 95,000 clones, with 80% to 90% observed a single time. The clonotype comes from a man aged 45 to 65 with COVID-19, enrolled during active disease. Sample: peripheral blood. The chain uses TRBV3-1 (or the pseudogene TRBV3-2) and TRBJ2-2; 8 nucleotides line up with TRBD2. The CDR3, as DNA: TGTGCCAGCAGCCAAGATCCGCCCCTAGCGGGGAACACCGGGGAGCTGTTTTTT. Its translation is CASSQDPPLAGNTGELFF.